This TCR beta chain was retrieved from a study of cytomegalovirus exposure and HLA in healthy donors. PCR was performed using 60 Vbeta and 13 Jbeta primers. Only in-frame clones appear in the TCRdb table, and some are missing; sequencing was by immunoSEQ multiplex PCR. The table records 95,000 to 150,000 clones, almost 85% of them present only once. CDR1 and CDR2 from the germline V gene are KGHSH and LQKENI. This CDR3 has 14 amino acids. V was cut by 4 bases and J by 0 bases, with 9 bases left in between. The receptor comes from a woman younger than 35 in good health and CMV-seronegative. Sequencing used PBMCs. The chain joins TRBV18 to TRBJ1-2; unclear D gene. Written as DNA, the CDR3 is TGTGCCAGCTCACGAGACGGAGCTAACTATGGCTACACCTTC. Translation gives CASSRDGANYGYTF.